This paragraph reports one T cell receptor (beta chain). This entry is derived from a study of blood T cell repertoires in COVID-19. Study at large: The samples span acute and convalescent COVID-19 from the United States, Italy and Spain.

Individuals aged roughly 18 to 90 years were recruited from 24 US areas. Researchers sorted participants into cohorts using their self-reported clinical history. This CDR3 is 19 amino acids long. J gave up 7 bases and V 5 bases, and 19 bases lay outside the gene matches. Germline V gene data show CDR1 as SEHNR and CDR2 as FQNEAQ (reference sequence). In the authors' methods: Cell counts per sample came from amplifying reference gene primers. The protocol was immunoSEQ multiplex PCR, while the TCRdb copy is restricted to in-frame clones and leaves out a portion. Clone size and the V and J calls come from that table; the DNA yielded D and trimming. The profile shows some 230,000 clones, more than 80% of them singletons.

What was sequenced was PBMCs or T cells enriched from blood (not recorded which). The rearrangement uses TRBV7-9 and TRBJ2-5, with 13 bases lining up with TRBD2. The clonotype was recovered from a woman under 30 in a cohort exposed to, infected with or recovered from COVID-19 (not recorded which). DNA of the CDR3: TGTGCCAGCAGCCCCGGACTAGCGGGGGCCCTGGGGGCAAGAGTGACCCAGTACTTC. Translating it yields CASSPGLAGALGARVTQYF.